The 23 T cell receptor beta chains given below trace back to one sample, sequenced in a study of graft-versus-host responses after intestinal transplantation. No antigen is known for these receptors. Sequenced by immunoSEQ multiplex PCR; TCRdb stores in-frame clones only, minus some. Of tens of thousands of clones in the sample, nearly 85% were seen once. The sample here was unstimulated CD4+ T cells sorted from spleen or lymph node cells, taken before transplant. All receptors derive from a human donor who was the organ donor for an intestinal transplant.

The chain has TRBV13 and TRBJ1-3; 9 bases align to TRBD1. The V gene's germline CDR1 is PRHDT and CDR2 FYEKMQ (reference sequence). Losses at the gene ends were 4 bases for V and 4 bases for J; bases not matched to a gene: 8. The CDR3 covers 16 residues. The CDR3 nucleotides read TGTGCCAGCAGCTCCCGGGACAGGGCCGCAGGAAACACCATATATTTT. Translating gives CASSSRDRAAGNTIYF. Together with reference TRBV13 and TRBJ1-3, the CDR3 gives the full variable domain: AAGVIQSPRHLIKEKRETATLKCYPIPRHDTVYWYQQGPGQDPQFLISFYEKMQSDKGSIPDRFSAQQFSDYHSELNMSSLELGDSALYFCASSSRDRAAGNTIYFGEGSWLTVV.

This clone turned up a few times. This chain links TRBV19 with TRBJ1-3; TRBD1 aligns across 7 bases. With V trimmed by 3 bases and J by 1 base, 9 bases remained unmatched. CDR3 length: 17 residues. Per the germline V gene, CDR1 is LNHDA and CDR2 is SQIVND (reference sequence). The CDR3 region has the DNA TGTGCCAGTAGTATTCCTTCAGGGACAGCTTCTGGAAACACCATATATTTT. Protein sequence: CASSIPSGTASGNTIYF.

This rearrangement joins TRBV29-1 to TRBJ2-1; maybe TRBD1 (6 bases). CDR1 SQVTM and CDR2 ANQGSEA come from the germline V gene. Trimming shortened V by 7 bases and J by 10 bases, and 17 bases separated the two germline ends. The CDR3 is 12 amino acids. The CDR3 protein is CSGGYQGREQFF. CDR3 DNA: TGCAGCGGCGGATACCAGGGGCGAGAGCAGTTCTTC.

The V gene is TRBV9, the J gene TRBJ1-2, with 7 bases identical to TRBD1. Germline lookup yields CDR1 SGDLS and CDR2 YYNGEE. This CDR3 contains 15 residues. Germline trimming cut 4 bases from V and 0 bases from J; bases unmatched to any gene: 6. This chain's CDR3 is CASSPRTGTNYGYTF. CDR3 nucleotides: TGTGCCAGCAGCCCACGGACAGGAACTAACTATGGCTACACCTTC.

The chain recombines TRBV28 with TRBJ1-6, with TRBD1 matching 7 bases. Germline CDR1 and CDR2: MDHEN and SYDVKM. This CDR3 is 12 amino acids long. The CDR3 is CVCWDRNSPLHF. In DNA form, the CDR3 reads TGTGTATGTTGGGACAGAAATTCACCCCTCCACTTT.

Only a few counts were recorded for this clone. The chain uses TRBV5-1 and TRBJ1-3; perhaps TRBD1 as D (6 bases). This CDR3 is 14 amino acids long. V lost 4 bases and J 2 bases, leaving 10 bases between the germline ends. Germline V gene lookup returns CDR1 SGHRS and CDR2 YFSETQ. The CDR3, as DNA: TGCGCCAGCAGCCCGACAGGAACTGGAAACACCATATATTTT. Protein: CASSPTGTGNTIYF.

V gene TRBV11-3 combines with J gene TRBJ2-2; D uncertain. Germline V lookup: CDR1 SGHNT, CDR2 YENEEA. This CDR3 has 15 residues. V lost 5 bases and J lost 1, with 11 bases in between. The CDR3 protein is CASSLGQMNTGELFF. CDR3 in DNA: TGTGCCAGCAGCCTAGGGCAGATGAACACCGGGGAGCTGTTTTTT.

CDR3 sequence reads: CASSRPTGVGTGELFF. For the CDR3, the DNA is TGTGCCAGCAGCCGACCGACAGGGGTGGGCACCGGGGAGCTGTTTTTT. The rearrangement links TRBV27 to TRBJ2-2, with TRBD1 matching 8 bases. Trimming at V came to 6 bases and at J to 4 bases, leaving 10 bases not matched to a gene. CDR3 length equals 16 residues. Germline V gives CDR1 MNHEY, CDR2 SMNVEV (reference sequence).

The CDR3 region is CASSPAGTGVNQPQHF. The CDR3 DNA is TGTGCCAGCTCACCCGCCGGGACAGGAGTCAATCAGCCCCAGCATTTT. This rearrangement joins TRBV18 to TRBJ1-5, with 8 bases that match TRBD1. Germline loops: CDR1 KGHSH, CDR2 LQKENI. The CDR3 totals 16 residues. Germline trimming cut 3 bases from V and 3 bases from J; bases unmatched to any gene: 7.

The CDR3 loop is CAISEGQGWWTEAFF. CDR3 in DNA: TGTGCCATCAGTGAGGGGCAGGGGTGGTGGACTGAAGCTTTCTTT. The chain joins TRBV10-3 to TRBJ1-1, with D perhaps matching TRBD1 (6 bases). V lost 2 bases and J 5 bases, leaving 15 bases between the germline ends. This CDR3 contains 15 residues. CDR1 and CDR2 (germline): ENHRY, SYGVKD.

This chain uses TRBV28 with TRBJ1-2; maybe TRBD1 (6 bases). The length of the CDR3 is 15 residues. Germline V gene data show CDR1 as MDHEN and CDR2 as SYDVKM. V lost 3 bases and J lost 0, with 11 bases in between. DNA for the CDR3: TGTGCCAGCAGTTTGCGGGGGCTGTCTAACTATGGCTACACCTTC. Residues: CASSLRGLSNYGYTF.

This clone was observed a handful of times. The chain recombines TRBV2 with TRBJ2-3; the D gene is possibly TRBD2 (6 bases). The germline V gene encodes CDR1 SNHLY and CDR2 FYNNEI. This CDR3 contains 13 residues. The V end was cut by 10 bases, the J end by 5 bases, with 16 bases between. This CDR3 reads CATGGRSGDTQYF. CDR3 DNA sequence: TGTGCCACCGGGGGTCGGAGCGGAGATACGCAGTATTTT. Combining the CDR3 with reference TRBV2 and TRBJ2-3 gives the whole variable domain EPEVTQTPSHQVTQMGQEVILRCVPISNHLYFYWYRQILGQKVEFLVSFYNNEISEKSEIFDDQFSVERPDGSNFTLKIRSTKLEDSAMYFCATGGRSGDTQYFGPGTRLTVL.

The gene calls are TRBV2 and TRBJ1-5; D is possibly TRBD1 (5 bases). This CDR3 spans 12 amino acids. The V end lost 11 bases, the J end lost 15 bases, and 23 bases lay between the germline ends. Per the germline V gene, CDR1 is SNHLY and CDR2 is FYNNEI. DNA of the CDR3: TGTGCCCGGGGGGATTCGGGAGGGACCCCGCATTTT. Amino acid sequence: CARGDSGGTPHF.

The V and J genes are TRBV5-6 and TRBJ2-3; 12 bases map to TRBD2. Germline V lookup: CDR1 SGHDT, CDR2 YYEEEE. The CDR3 loop spans 17 amino acids. Trimming took 4 bases from V and 3 from J; bases not matched to a gene: 9. CDR3 sequence reads: CASSTRTSGVGTDTQYF. In DNA, the CDR3 is TGTGCCAGCAGCACGCGGACTAGCGGGGTAGGGACAGATACGCAGTATTTT. The whole variable domain, filled in from reference TRBV5-6 and TRBJ2-3, reads DAGVTQSPTHLIKTRGQQVTLRCSPKSGHDTVSWYQQALGQGPQFIFQYYEEEERQRGNFPDRFSGHQFPNYSSELNVNALLLGDSALYLCASSTRTSGVGTDTQYFGPGTRLTVL.

This clone was observed a handful of times. The chain has TRBV6-5 and TRBJ2-1; possible D gene TRBD2, 6 bases. This CDR3 contains 13 residues. Germline V CDR1 and CDR2: MNHEY, SVGAGI. Trimming cost V 7 bases and J 6 bases, with 13 bases left between them. DNA for the CDR3: TGTGCCAGCATGAAGTTAGCGGCCAATGAGCAGTTCTTC. Its protein is CASMKLAANEQFF.

The chain is built from TRBV18 and TRBJ2-1; 10 bases line up with TRBD1. CDR3 size: 15 residues. The germline V gene has CDR1 KGHSH and CDR2 LQKENI. The V and J ends lost 3 bases and 6 bases, in that order; junction bases with no gene match: 5. The CDR3 DNA is TGTGCCAGCTCACCGGACAGGGGGTTTTCCAATGAGCAGTTCTTC. Protein product: CASSPDRGFSNEQFF.

The J gene is TRBJ1-5, the V gene TRBV7-9, with D tentatively TRBD1 (5 bases). This CDR3 comprises 14 residues. The V and J ends lost 5 bases and 4 bases respectively, with 12 bases between them. CDR1 is SEHNR and CDR2 is FQNEAQ in the germline V gene (reference sequence). CDR3 sequence reads: CASSPAGYNQPQHF. The CDR3 DNA sequence: TGTGCCAGCAGCCCAGCAGGGTATAATCAGCCCCAGCATTTT.

The J gene is TRBJ2-1, the V gene TRBV6-1, with D maybe TRBD1 (6 bases). The CDR3 is 13 amino acids. Trimming took off 8 bases at V and 7 bases at J, with 15 bases between the two ends. Germline CDR1 reads MNHNS; CDR2 reads SASEGT. The CDR3 nucleotides are TGTGCCAGCCGAGTGGGACATAATAATGAGCAGTTCTTC. Encoded protein: CASRVGHNNEQFF.

The rearrangement joins TRBV7-8 to TRBJ2-1; D may be TRBD2 (6 bases). V lost 5 bases and J 6 bases, leaving 11 bases between the germline ends. CDR3 size: 13 residues. Germline loops: CDR1 SGHVS, CDR2 FQNEAQ. The CDR3 DNA reads as TGTGCCAGCAGCCACGGGACTTTCAATGAGCAGTTCTTC. Residues: CASSHGTFNEQFF.

The V gene is TRBV28, the J gene TRBJ1-5; 7 bases are a match to TRBD1. The J segment lost 6 bases and the V segment lost 2 bases, leaving 7 bases of the junction unmatched. From germline, CDR1 is MDHEN and CDR2 SYDVKM. This CDR3 comprises 15 residues. Here the CDR3 DNA reads TGTGCCAGCAGTTTAGGACAGGTGACCCTTCAGCCCCAGCATTTT. It translates to CASSLGQVTLQPQHF.

The CDR3 nucleotides are TGTGCCAGCACCTCATCAGGGGTCTCTGGAAACACCATATATTTT. It encodes CASTSSGVSGNTIYF. The chain uses TRBV7-2 and TRBJ1-3, with D possibly matching TRBD1 (6 bases). Germline-derived CDR1 and CDR2 are SGHTA and FQGNSA. CDR3 length equals 15 residues. The germline V and J ends were trimmed by 7 bases and 0 bases, with 13 bases remaining between them.

The CDR3 DNA reads TGTGCCAGCAGTTCCCAAACAGGTCTTGGCAATCAGCCCCAGCATTTT. This translates into CASSSQTGLGNQPQHF. This chain joins TRBV28 and TRBJ1-5; the D gene is possibly TRBD1 (5 bases). The length of the CDR3 is 16 residues. V lost 4 bases and J 2 bases, leaving 15 bases between the germline ends. Per the germline V gene, CDR1 is MDHEN and CDR2 is SYDVKM. Based on the CDR3 plus reference TRBV28 and TRBJ1-5, the full variable domain is DVKVTQSSRYLVKRTGEKVFLECVQDMDHENMFWYRQDPGLGLRLIYFSYDVKMKEKGDIPEGYSVSREKKERFSLILESASTNQTSMYLCASSSQTGLGNQPQHFGDGTRLSIL.

The genes are TRBV5-8 and TRBJ2-3; D call uncertain. This CDR3 has 16 residues. In germline, CDR1 is SGHTS, CDR2 YDEGEE. Trimming pared 2 bases from V and 1 base from J, leaving 14 bases between. DNA for the CDR3: TGTGCCAGCAGCTTCCGTTTAACAGCCCGCACAGATACGCAGTATTTT. This encodes CASSFRLTARTDTQYF.